Presented here are 14 T cell receptor beta chains from one specimen sequenced in a study of glioma-infiltrating T cells. Amplification of TCR alpha and beta CDR3 regions from RNA used iRepertoire nested multiplex PCR. TCRdb itself ran the multiplex PCR reads through MiXCR, one entry per CDR3 protein. The repertoire holds more than 95,000 distinct CDR3 sequences, with about 30% as singletons. Material: glioma tissue, nonneoplastic brain tissue, or PBMCs (not recorded which). These receptors all stem from a human donor with low-grade glioma or glioblastoma, undergoing nonglioma brain surgery, or in good health (not recorded which).

This clonotype has a count of ten or more. The chain recombines TRBV3-1 with TRBJ1-2, with D unresolved. V gave up 8 bases and J gave up 4 bases, with 17 bases separating them. From germline, CDR1 is LGHDT and CDR2 YNNKEL (reference sequence). This CDR3 comprises 14 residues. The CDR3 spells CASHVVGTAYGYTF. Here the CDR3 DNA reads TGTGCCAGCCACGTCGTTGGAACGGCCTATGGCTACACCTTC.

The V gene is TRBV29-1, the J gene TRBJ2-1; 7 positions match TRBD1. CDR1 is SQVTM, CDR2 ANQGSEA, per germline. There are 16 residues in the CDR3. Trimming cost V 1 base and J 2 bases; bases outside gene matches: 8. The CDR3 loop is CSVEGGPGTAYNEQFF. The CDR3 DNA follows: TGCAGCGTTGAAGGGGGGCCTGGGACAGCCTACAATGAGCAGTTCTTC.

In its sample, this clonotype was seen many times. The CDR3 DNA is TGTGCCAGCTCACCCACCTTGGATTCACCCCTCCACTTT. This gives the protein CASSPTLDSPLHF. The chain is built from TRBV18 and TRBJ1-6; D call uncertain. The CDR3 is 13 residues long. Germline-derived CDR1 and CDR2 are KGHSH and LQKENI. V was pared by 3 bases and J by 8 bases, with 8 bases between.

The sample holds many counts of this clonotype. The chain employs TRBV18 and TRBJ2-1, with a weak D call TRBD1 (6 bases). CDR3 length equals 15 residues. Germline V CDR1 and CDR2: KGHSH, LQKENI. Trimming stripped 3 bases from V and 1 base from J, with 10 bases between. This CDR3 reads CASSPTGPSYNEQFF. CDR3 bases: TGTGCCAGCTCACCGACAGGCCCTTCCTACAATGAGCAGTTCTTC.

This chain uses TRBV3-1 with TRBJ2-2, with TRBD1 identical over 9 bases. Germline CDR1 reads LGHDT; CDR2 reads YNNKEL (reference sequence). J lost 0 bases, V lost 6 bases, and 2 bases had no gene match. This CDR3 has 15 amino acids. Written as DNA, the CDR3 is TGTGCCAGCAGTCGGACAGGGGCGAACACCGGGGAGCTGTTTTTT. Amino acids: CASSRTGANTGELFF.

The chain joins TRBV4-3 to TRBJ1-6; D is ambiguous. Germline CDR1 is LGHNA and CDR2 is YSLEER. CDR3 length: 14 amino acids. Trimming stripped 0 bases from V and 7 bases from J, with 7 bases between. The CDR3 bases are TGCGCCAGCAGCCAAGAATCGGGAAATTCACCCCTCCACTTT. Translating it yields CASSQESGNSPLHF.

The sample holds a few counts of this clonotype. The V and J genes are TRBV6-4 and TRBJ2-3; possibly TRBD2 for D (5 bases). This CDR3 is built from 17 residues. V was shortened by 6 bases and J by 0 bases, with 19 bases between the two germline ends. Germline CDR1 and CDR2: MRHNA and SNTAGT. The CDR3 protein is CASSVDLLGSSTDTQYF. The CDR3 DNA follows: TGTGCCAGCAGCGTTGATCTACTAGGCTCTAGCACAGATACGCAGTATTTT.

V usage is TRBV10-3 and J usage is TRBJ2-3; 8 positions match TRBD2. V lost 3 bases and J lost 2; bases outside the gene matches: 13. Looked up from germline, CDR1 is ENHRY and CDR2 is SYGVKD. The CDR3 sequence is 18 residues long. The CDR3 spells CAISEPLAGGGVTDTQYF. CDR3 nucleotide sequence: TGTGCCATCAGTGAACCGTTGGCGGGGGGTGGGGTCACAGATACGCAGTATTTT.

This clonotype is judged medium-sized. This chain connects TRBV20-1 to TRBJ1-1; unclear D gene. Per germline, CDR1 DFQATT and CDR2 SNEGSKA (reference sequence). The V gene lost 5 bases and the J gene lost 1 base, with 5 bases spanning the gap. This CDR3 has 11 residues. CDR3 coding DNA: TGCAGTGCTTGGGCGAACACTGAAGCTTTCTTT. It encodes CSAWANTEAFF.

The sample holds a few counts of this clonotype. The J gene is TRBJ2-7, the V gene TRBV10-3; TRBD1 agrees at 8 bases. CDR1 is ENHRY, CDR2 SYGVKD, per germline. Germline trimming cut 8 bases from V and 0 bases from J; bases unmatched to any gene: 6. The CDR3 contains 14 residues. The CDR3 nucleotides are TGTGCCATCGCCGGGACAGGTTCCTCCTACGAGCAGTACTTC. Translating it yields CAIAGTGSSYEQYF.

V and J are TRBV4-2 and TRBJ2-6; the D is unclear. Trimming removed 0 bases at V and 0 bases at J, with 6 bases between. Germline V CDR1 and CDR2: LGHNA, YNFKEQ. This CDR3 region has 16 residues. The CDR3 DNA reads TGTGCCAGCAGCCAAGAAGGGCGCTCTGGGGCCAACGTCCTGACTTTC. This codes for CASSQEGRSGANVLTF.

Many counts were recorded for this clonotype. The CDR3 loop is CASRPRRTYGYTF. The DNA for the CDR3 is TGTGCCAGCCGTCCCCGTAGAACCTATGGCTACACCTTC. V usage is TRBV27 and J usage is TRBJ1-2; no firm D call. The germline CDR1 and CDR2 sequences are MNHEY and SMNVEV (reference sequence). This CDR3 comprises 13 residues. Trimming cost V 8 bases and J 4 bases, with 14 bases left between them.

This clonotype was recorded once. J is TRBJ1-6 and V is TRBV27; D gene uncertain. This CDR3 is 13 amino acids long. The germline V gene encodes CDR1 MNHEY and CDR2 SMNVEV (reference sequence). The V gene lost 6 bases and the J gene lost 7 bases, with 10 bases spanning the gap. CDR3 DNA: TGTGCCAGCAGAAAGGAGGCCAATTCACCCCTCCACTTT. Its translation is CASRKEANSPLHF.

With respect to this clonotype: A read error may explain this, as a much larger clone is one base away. This chain links TRBV20-1 with TRBJ1-1; the D gene is possibly TRBD1 (5 bases). Germline-derived CDR1 and CDR2 are DFQATT and SNEGSKA (reference sequence). The CDR3 spans 15 residues. The CDR3 DNA follows: TGCAGTGCTAGAGATGACAGCAGCTCGAACACTGGAGCTTTCTTT. This sequence encodes CSARDDSSSNTGAFF.